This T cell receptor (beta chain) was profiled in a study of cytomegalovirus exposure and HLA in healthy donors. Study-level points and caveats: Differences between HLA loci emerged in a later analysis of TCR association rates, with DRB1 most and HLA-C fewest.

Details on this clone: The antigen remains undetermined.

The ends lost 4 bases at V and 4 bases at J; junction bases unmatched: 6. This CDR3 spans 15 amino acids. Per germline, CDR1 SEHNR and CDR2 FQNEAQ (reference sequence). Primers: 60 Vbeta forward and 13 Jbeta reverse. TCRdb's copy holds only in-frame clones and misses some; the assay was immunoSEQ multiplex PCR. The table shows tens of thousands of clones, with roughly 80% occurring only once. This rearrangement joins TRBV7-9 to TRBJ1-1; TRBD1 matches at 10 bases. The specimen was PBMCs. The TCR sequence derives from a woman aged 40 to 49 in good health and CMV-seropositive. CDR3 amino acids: CASSSRTGGITEAFF. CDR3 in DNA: TGTGCCAGCAGCTCTAGGACAGGGGGTATCACTGAAGCTTTCTTT.